This T cell receptor beta chain is drawn from a study of graft-versus-host responses after intestinal transplantation. Study-wide background: All recipients got anti-thymocyte globulin induction, then tacrolimus and steroids for approximately 3 years. General study points: Early post-transplant declines in HvG were associated with peak levels of circulating GvH clones.

The assay was immunoSEQ multiplex PCR, and TCRdb's table has in-frame clones only and misses some. The sample yields under 7,500 clones, 30% to 40% seen once. There were around 200,000 CFSE-labeled responder cells plated together with around 200,000 irradiated, violet-dye-labeled stimulator cells. Once the reaction had ended, proliferating CFSE-low CD3+CD4+ and CD3+CD8+ responders were sorted. The specimen was alloreactive CD8+ T cells from a mixed lymphocyte reaction culture, collected before transplantation. Subset given: CFSE-low proliferating T cells sorted from approximately six-day pre-transplant mixed lymphocyte reaction (GvH or HvG direction). The TCR comes from a human patient who was an organ donor for intestinal transplantation.

CDR3 loop: CASSKGAEGQPQHF. As DNA, the CDR3 is TGTGCCAGCAGCAAAGGTGCAGAGGGACAGCCCCAGCATTTT. The rearrangement uses TRBV21-1 and TRBJ1-5. TRBV21-1 is a known pseudogene. The CDR3 length is 14 residues.